These T cell receptor beta chains were read from a single sample in a study of cytomegalovirus exposure and HLA in healthy donors. The protocol was immunoSEQ multiplex PCR, while the TCRdb copy is restricted to in-frame clones and leaves out a portion. The sample yields 110,000 or so clones, about four fifths seen once. Sequencing was performed on PBMCs. The receptors here all came from a man younger than 45 in good health and CMV-seronegative. CDR3s include the opening cysteine and the closing phenylalanine or tryptophan. A D gene is named only where the DNA matches it firmly. Only some rows state a clone size, as once, few, many or a class for expanded clones.

D gene | J gene | clone size | V gene | CDR3 DNA | CDR3 protein
TRBD1 | TRBJ1-2 | . | TRBV7-2 | TGTGCCAGCAGTCCCGACAGGGAATATGGCTACACCTTC | CASSPDREYGYTF
TRBD2 | TRBJ2-7 | . | TRBV2 | TGTGCCAGCAGGAAGTCAGGCCCGTTGGCGGGGGTCCTACACGAGCAGTACTTC | CASRKSGPLAGVLHEQYF
TRBD1 | TRBJ1-1 | . | TRBV30 | TGTGCCTGGACCGTCCAGGGGGCGGACACTGAAGCTTTCTTT | CAWTVQGADTEAFF
TRBD1 | TRBJ1-2 | . | TRBV10-3 | TGTGCCATCAGTGACCCTCTAGGACAGGGGAACTATGGCTACACCTTC | CAISDPLGQGNYGYTF
. | TRBJ2-3 | . | TRBV19 | TGTGCCACCTCTACAGGGAGGGACACAGATACGCAGTATTTT | CATSTGRDTDTQYF
. | TRBJ2-7 | . | TRBV6-5 | TGTGCCAGCAGTTACTCGAGCGGAAGCCCCTACGAGCAGTACTTC | CASSYSSGSPYEQYF
TRBD1 | TRBJ1-1 | few | TRBV10-3 | TGTGCCATCAGTGTGACAGGGGCTCTGAACACTGAAGCTTTCTTT | CAISVTGALNTEAFF
TRBD1 | TRBJ2-2 | . | TRBV15 | TGTGCCACCAGCGATCCGGGACAGAGTTCGAACACCGGGGAGCTGTTTTTT | CATSDPGQSSNTGELFF
TRBD2 | TRBJ2-7 | . | TRBV15 | TGTGCCACCAGAGGAAACCTCCTAGCGGGGTACGAGCAGTACTTC | CATRGNLLAGYEQYF
. | TRBJ2-5 | few | TRBV6-1 | TGTGCCAGCAGTGAATGGAGCGAGACCCAGTACTTC | CASSEWSETQYF
. | TRBJ2-5 | . | TRBV4-1 | TGCGCCAGCAGCCTCGCACCCGGGATTCGCCCTGAGACCCAGTACTTC | CASSLAPGIRPETQYF
TRBD2 | TRBJ2-7 | . | TRBV19 | TGTGCCAGTAGGCTGCGGGAGGCTATCTCCTACGAGCAGTACTTC | CASRLREAISYEQYF
TRBD1 | TRBJ2-2 | . | TRBV2 | TGTGCCAGCGGGGGCGGGACAGGGGGAAGCACCGGGGAGCTGTTTTTT | CASGGGTGGSTGELFF
TRBD2 | TRBJ2-5 | . | TRBV5-1 | TGCGCCAGCAGCCCTAGCGGGGGCCTCCAAGAGACCCAGTACTTC | CASSPSGGLQETQYF
. | TRBJ2-3 | few | TRBV5-4 | TGTGCCAGCAGCCCAGGAGGGGCAGATACGCAGTATTTT | CASSPGGADTQYF
TRBD2 | TRBJ2-1 | once | TRBV9 | TGTGCCAGCAGCGTAGAAGGAAGCGGGGGGATTAAGGATGAGCAGTTCTTC | CASSVEGSGGIKDEQFF
. | TRBJ2-7 | once | TRBV7-9 | TGTGCCAGCAGCCGACAGGCCGGGTTCAACGAGCAGTACTTC | CASSRQAGFNEQYF
. | TRBJ2-5 | . | TRBV9 | TGTGCCAGCAGCCCGCAGCTCACTAAAGAGACCCAGTACTTC | CASSPQLTKETQYF
. | TRBJ2-7 | . | TRBV7-2 | TGTGCCAGCAGCTTAGAGGTGCAGGGGGGCTACGAGCAGTACTTC | CASSLEVQGGYEQYF
. | TRBJ1-2 | . | TRBV18 | TGTGCCAGCTCACCCTCTTCTGGGGAGGGCTATGGCTACACCTTC | CASSPSSGEGYGYTF